The 5 T cell receptor beta chains reported below all come from one sample, sequenced in a study of blood T cell repertoires in COVID-19. Using immunoSEQ multiplex PCR, the repertoire was profiled, and TCRdb retains in-frame clones only, with some absent. This sample yields 150,000 to 200,000 clones, of which 85% are seen a single time; 3% to 3.5% belongs to the top ten. Input material: peripheral blood. The origin of the receptors is a human donor with acute or convalescent COVID-19. The donor label of this sample is uncertain.

The chain combines TRBV19 with TRBJ1-2; the D is unclear. The germline V and J ends were trimmed by 1 base and 4 bases, with 7 bases remaining between them. Germline V gene data show CDR1 as LNHDA and CDR2 as SQIVND (reference sequence). The CDR3 sequence is 13 residues long. The DNA of the CDR3 is TGTGCCAGTAGTATAGGAGTATCCTATGGCTACACCTTC. Its translation: CASSIGVSYGYTF.

The rearrangement uses TRBV2 and TRBJ2-2; 7 nucleotides align to TRBD1. V was clipped by 6 bases and J by 5 bases; unmatched bases: 6. In germline, CDR1 is SNHLY, CDR2 FYNNEI. The CDR3 extends over 14 amino acids. The CDR3 spells CASRGQPGTGELFF. The DNA of the CDR3 is TGTGCCAGCAGGGGACAGCCGGGTACCGGGGAGCTGTTTTTT.

The J gene is TRBJ2-1, the V gene TRBV5-1, with 7 bases aligning to TRBD1. The V and J ends lost 4 bases and 3 bases, in that order; junction bases with no gene match: 7. This CDR3 is 15 amino acids long. The germline CDR1 and CDR2 sequences are SGHRS and YFSETQ. The CDR3 is CASSATGTVYNEQFF. In DNA, the CDR3 is TGCGCCAGCAGCGCGACCGGGACAGTCTACAATGAGCAGTTCTTC.

This clone occurred a few times. The J gene is TRBJ1-2, the V gene TRBV28, with 7 nucleotides matching TRBD1. This CDR3 is built from 14 residues. J gave up 7 bases and V 3 bases, and 8 bases lay outside the gene matches. CDR1 is MDHEN, CDR2 SYDVKM, per germline. The CDR3 sequence: CASSFPDRVGGYTF. Written as DNA, the CDR3 is TGTGCCAGCAGTTTTCCCGACAGGGTTGGTGGCTACACCTTC.

The chain has TRBV2 and TRBJ2-2, with 8 bases fitting TRBD2. The V gene's germline CDR1 is SNHLY and CDR2 FYNNEI. V lost 5 bases, J lost 7 bases, and 9 bases stayed unmatched. The CDR3 loop spans 15 amino acids. CDR3 in DNA: TGTGCCAGCAGTTTGATAGCGGGGTATGACGGGGAGCTGTTTTTT. Amino acid sequence: CASSLIAGYDGELFF.